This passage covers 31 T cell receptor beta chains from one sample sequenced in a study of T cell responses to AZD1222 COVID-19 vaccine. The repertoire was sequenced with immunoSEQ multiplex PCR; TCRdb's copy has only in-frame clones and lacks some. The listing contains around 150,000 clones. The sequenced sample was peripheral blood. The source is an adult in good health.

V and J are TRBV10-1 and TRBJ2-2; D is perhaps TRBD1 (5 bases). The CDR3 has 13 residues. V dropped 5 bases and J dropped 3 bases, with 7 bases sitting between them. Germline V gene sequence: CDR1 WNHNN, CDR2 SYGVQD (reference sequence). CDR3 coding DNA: TGCGCCAGCAGTAAAGGGGACACCGGGGAGCTGTTTTTT. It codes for CASSKGDTGELFF.

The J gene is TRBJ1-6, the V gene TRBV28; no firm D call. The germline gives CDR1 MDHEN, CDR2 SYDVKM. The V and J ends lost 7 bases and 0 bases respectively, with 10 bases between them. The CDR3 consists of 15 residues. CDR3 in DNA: TGTGCCAGCAACTTACAGAGCTCCTATAATTCACCCCTCCACTTT. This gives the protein CASNLQSSYNSPLHF.

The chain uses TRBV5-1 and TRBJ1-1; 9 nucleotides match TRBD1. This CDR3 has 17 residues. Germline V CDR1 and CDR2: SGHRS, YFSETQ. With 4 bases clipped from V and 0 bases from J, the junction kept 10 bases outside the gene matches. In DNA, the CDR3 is TGCGCCAGCAGCCCAACGGACAGGGGACTAATGAACACTGAAGCTTTCTTT. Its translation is CASSPTDRGLMNTEAFF.

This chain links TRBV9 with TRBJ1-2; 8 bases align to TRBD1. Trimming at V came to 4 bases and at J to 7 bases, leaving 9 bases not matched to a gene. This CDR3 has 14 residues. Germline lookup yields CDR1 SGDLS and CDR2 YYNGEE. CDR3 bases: TGTGCCAGCAGCCCCCAGGGGGCGAGGGGTGGCTACACCTTC. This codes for CASSPQGARGGYTF.

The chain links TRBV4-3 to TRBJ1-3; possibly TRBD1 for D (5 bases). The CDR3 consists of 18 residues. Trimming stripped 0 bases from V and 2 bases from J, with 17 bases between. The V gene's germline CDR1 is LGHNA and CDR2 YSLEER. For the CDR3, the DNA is TGCGCCAGCAGCCAAGAATTGCGACAGACCGGACCTGGAAACACCATATATTTT. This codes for CASSQELRQTGPGNTIYF.

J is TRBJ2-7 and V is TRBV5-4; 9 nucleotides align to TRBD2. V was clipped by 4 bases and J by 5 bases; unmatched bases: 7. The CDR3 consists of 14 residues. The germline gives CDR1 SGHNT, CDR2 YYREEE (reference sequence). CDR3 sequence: CASSISGTSHEQYF. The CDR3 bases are TGTGCCAGCAGCATTTCCGGGACTAGCCACGAGCAGTACTTC. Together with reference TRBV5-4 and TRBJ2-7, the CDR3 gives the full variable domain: ETGVTQSPTHLIKTRGQQVTLRCSSQSGHNTVSWYQQALGQGPQFIFQYYREEENGRGNFPPRFSGLQFPNYSSELNVNALELDDSALYLCASSISGTSHEQYFGPGTRLTVT.

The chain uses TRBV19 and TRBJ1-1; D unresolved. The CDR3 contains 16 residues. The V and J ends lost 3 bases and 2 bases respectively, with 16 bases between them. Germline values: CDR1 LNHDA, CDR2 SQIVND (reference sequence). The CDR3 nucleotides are TGTGCCAGTAGTATTCCCCCCCGAACCTCCAACACTGAAGCTTTCTTT. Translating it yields CASSIPPRTSNTEAFF.

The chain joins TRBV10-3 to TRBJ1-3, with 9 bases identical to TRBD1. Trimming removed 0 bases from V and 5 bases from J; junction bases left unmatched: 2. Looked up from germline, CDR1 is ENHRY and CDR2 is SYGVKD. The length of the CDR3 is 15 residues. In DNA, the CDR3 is TGTGCCATCAGTGAGTCTGGGACAGGGCGAAACACCATATATTTT. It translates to CAISESGTGRNTIYF.

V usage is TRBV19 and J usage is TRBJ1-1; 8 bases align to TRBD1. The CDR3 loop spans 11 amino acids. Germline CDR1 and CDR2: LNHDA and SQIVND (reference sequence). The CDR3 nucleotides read TGTGCATCAGGGGGCCGGACTGAAGCTTTCTTT. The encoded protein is CASGGRTEAFF.

CDR3 protein: CASRRGGFATEAFF. In DNA form, the CDR3 reads TGTGCCAGTAGGCGGGGGGGGTTCGCCACTGAAGCTTTCTTT. This chain connects TRBV19 to TRBJ1-1, with D tentatively TRBD1 (5 bases). Germline V gene lookup returns CDR1 LNHDA and CDR2 SQIVND (reference sequence). V was cut by 6 bases and J by 4 bases, with 15 bases left in between. The CDR3 totals 14 residues.

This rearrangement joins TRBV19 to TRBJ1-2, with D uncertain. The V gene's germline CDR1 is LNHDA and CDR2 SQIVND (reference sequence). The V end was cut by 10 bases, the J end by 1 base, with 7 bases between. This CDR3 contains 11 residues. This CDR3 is CATTYNYGYTF. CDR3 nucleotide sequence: TGTGCCACCACCTATAACTATGGCTACACCTTC.

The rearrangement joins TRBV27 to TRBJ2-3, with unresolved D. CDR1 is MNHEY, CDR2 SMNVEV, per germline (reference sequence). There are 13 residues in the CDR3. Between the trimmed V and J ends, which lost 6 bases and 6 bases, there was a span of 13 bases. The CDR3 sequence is CASSLVSPDTQYF. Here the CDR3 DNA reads TGTGCCAGCAGCCTCGTCTCGCCGGATACGCAGTATTTT.

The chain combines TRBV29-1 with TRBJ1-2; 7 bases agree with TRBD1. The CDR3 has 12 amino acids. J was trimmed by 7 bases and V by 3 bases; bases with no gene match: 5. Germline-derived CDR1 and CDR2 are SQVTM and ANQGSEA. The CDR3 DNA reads TGCAGCGTTGAGTCGCCAGGGGGTGGCTACACCTTC. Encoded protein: CSVESPGGGYTF.

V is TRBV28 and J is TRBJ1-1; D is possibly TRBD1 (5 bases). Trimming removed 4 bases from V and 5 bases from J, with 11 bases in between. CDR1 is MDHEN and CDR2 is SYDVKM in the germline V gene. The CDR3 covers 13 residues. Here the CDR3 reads CASSSGHVTEAFF. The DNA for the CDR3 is TGTGCCAGCAGTTCCGGACACGTAACTGAAGCTTTCTTT.

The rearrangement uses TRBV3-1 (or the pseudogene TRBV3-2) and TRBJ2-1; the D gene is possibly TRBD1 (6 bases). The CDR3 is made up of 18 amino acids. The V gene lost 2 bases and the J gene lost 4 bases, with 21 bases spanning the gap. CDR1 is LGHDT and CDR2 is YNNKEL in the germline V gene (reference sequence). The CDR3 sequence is CASSQRPRGQGVYNEQFF. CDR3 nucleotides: TGTGCCAGCAGCCAAAGGCCCCGGGGACAAGGGGTGTACAATGAGCAGTTCTTC.

The CDR3 here is CASKREGVNTEAFF. CDR3 sequence (DNA): TGTGCCAGCAAGAGGGAGGGGGTGAACACTGAAGCTTTCTTT. The chain combines TRBV5-6 with TRBJ1-1; a possible D gene is TRBD1 (6 bases). The germline gives CDR1 SGHDT, CDR2 YYEEEE. CDR3 length: 14 amino acids. V dropped 6 bases and J dropped 0 bases, with 12 bases sitting between them.

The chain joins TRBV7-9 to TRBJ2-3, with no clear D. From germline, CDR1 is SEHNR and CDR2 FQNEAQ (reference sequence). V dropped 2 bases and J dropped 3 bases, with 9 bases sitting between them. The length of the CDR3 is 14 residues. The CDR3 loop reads CASSLSAGTDTQYF. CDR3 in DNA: TGTGCCAGCAGCTTATCGGCTGGGACAGATACGCAGTATTTT.

DNA of the CDR3: TGTGCCAGCAGCTTGGGGACCGGACGTGGGGACTTTTACAATGAGCAGTTCTTC. Its translation is CASSLGTGRGDFYNEQFF. The rearrangement links TRBV5-8 to TRBJ2-1; TRBD2 is a possible D gene (6 bases). The CDR3 contains 18 residues. In germline, CDR1 is SGHTS, CDR2 YDEGEE. The V and J ends lost 0 bases and 4 bases respectively, with 20 bases between them.

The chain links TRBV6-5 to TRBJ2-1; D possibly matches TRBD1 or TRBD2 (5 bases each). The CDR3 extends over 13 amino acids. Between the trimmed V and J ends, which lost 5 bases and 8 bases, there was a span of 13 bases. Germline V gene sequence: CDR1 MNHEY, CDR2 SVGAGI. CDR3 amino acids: CASSKRGEDEQFF. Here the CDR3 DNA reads TGTGCCAGCAGTAAAAGGGGAGAGGATGAGCAGTTCTTC.

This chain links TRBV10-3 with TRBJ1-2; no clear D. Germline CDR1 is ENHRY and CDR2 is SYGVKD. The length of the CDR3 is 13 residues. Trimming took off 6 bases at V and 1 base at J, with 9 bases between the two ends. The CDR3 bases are TGTGCCATCAGCGACGGTCGTAACTATGGCTACACCTTC. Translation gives CAISDGRNYGYTF.

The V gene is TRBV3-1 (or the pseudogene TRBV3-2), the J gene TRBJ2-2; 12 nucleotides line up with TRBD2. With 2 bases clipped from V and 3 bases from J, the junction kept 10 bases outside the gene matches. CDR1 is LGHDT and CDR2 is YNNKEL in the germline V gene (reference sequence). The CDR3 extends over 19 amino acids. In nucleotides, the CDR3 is TGTGCCAGCAGCCAACGAGCACTAGCGGGGGGCTGGGACACCGGGGAGCTGTTTTTT. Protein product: CASSQRALAGGWDTGELFF.

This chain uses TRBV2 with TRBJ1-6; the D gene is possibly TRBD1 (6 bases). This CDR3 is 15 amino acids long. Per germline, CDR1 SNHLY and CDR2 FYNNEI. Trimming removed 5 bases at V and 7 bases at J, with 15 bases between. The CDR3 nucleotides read TGTGCCAGCAGTCAAAACAGGGTGGAAAATTCACCCCTCCACTTT. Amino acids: CASSQNRVENSPLHF. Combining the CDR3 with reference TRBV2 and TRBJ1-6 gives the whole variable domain EPEVTQTPSHQVTQMGQEVILRCVPISNHLYFYWYRQILGQKVEFLVSFYNNEISEKSEIFDDQFSVERPDGSNFTLKIRSTKLEDSAMYFCASSQNRVENSPLHFGNGTRLTVT.

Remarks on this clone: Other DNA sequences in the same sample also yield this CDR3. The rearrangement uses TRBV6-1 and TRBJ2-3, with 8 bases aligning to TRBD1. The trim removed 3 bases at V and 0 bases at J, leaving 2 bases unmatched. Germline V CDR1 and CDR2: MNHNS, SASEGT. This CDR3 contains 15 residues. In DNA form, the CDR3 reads TGTGCCAGCAGTGATTGGACAGGGAGCACAGATACGCAGTATTTT. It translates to CASSDWTGSTDTQYF.

The CDR3 DNA sequence: TGTGCCAGCAGCTCCAGCAGCTCCTACGAGCAGTACTTC. Amino acid sequence: CASSSSSSYEQYF. The V gene is TRBV7-2, the J gene TRBJ2-7; no firm D call. Germline CDR1 reads SGHTA; CDR2 reads FQGNSA. The V and J ends lost 4 bases and 0 bases respectively, with 7 bases between them. CDR3 length equals 13 residues.

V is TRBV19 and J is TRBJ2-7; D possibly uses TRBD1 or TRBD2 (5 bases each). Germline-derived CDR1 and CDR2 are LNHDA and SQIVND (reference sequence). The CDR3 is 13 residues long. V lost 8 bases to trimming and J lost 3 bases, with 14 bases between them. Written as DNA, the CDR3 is TGTGCCAGTTCGGACTGGGGCTACTACGAGCAGTACTTC. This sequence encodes CASSDWGYYEQYF.

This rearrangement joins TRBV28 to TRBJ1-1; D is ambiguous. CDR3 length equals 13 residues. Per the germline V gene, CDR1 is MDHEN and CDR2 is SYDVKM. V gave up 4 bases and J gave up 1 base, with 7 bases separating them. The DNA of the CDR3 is TGTGCCAGCAGTTCTCACAAGAACACTGAAGCTTTCTTT. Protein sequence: CASSSHKNTEAFF. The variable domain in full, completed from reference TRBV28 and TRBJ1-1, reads DVKVTQSSRYLVKRTGEKVFLECVQDMDHENMFWYRQDPGLGLRLIYFSYDVKMKEKGDIPEGYSVSREKKERFSLILESASTNQTSMYLCASSSHKNTEAFFGQGTRLTVV.

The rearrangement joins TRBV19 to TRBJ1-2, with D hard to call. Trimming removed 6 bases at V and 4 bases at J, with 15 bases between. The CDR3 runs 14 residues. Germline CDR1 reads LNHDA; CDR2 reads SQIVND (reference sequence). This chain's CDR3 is CASSPDFPFYGYTF. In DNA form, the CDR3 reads TGTGCCAGTAGCCCGGATTTCCCCTTCTATGGCTACACCTTC.

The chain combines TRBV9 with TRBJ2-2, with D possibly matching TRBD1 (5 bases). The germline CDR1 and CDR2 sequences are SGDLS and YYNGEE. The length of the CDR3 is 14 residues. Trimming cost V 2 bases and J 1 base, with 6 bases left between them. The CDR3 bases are TGTGCCAGCAGCGTCCAGGGGAACACCGGGGAGCTGTTTTTT. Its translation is CASSVQGNTGELFF.

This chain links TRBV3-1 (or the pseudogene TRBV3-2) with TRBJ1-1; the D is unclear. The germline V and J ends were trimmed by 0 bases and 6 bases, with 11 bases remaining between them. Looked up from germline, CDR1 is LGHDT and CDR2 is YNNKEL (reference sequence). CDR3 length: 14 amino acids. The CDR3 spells CASSQDAGTAEAFF. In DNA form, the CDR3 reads TGTGCCAGCAGCCAAGACGCAGGAACCGCTGAAGCTTTCTTT.

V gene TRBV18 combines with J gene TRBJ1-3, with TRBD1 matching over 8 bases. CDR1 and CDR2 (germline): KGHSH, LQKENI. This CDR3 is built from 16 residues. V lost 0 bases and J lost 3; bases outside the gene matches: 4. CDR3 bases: TGTGCCAGCTCACCACCGACAGGGGTGGTTGGAAACACCATATATTTT. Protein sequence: CASSPPTGVVGNTIYF.

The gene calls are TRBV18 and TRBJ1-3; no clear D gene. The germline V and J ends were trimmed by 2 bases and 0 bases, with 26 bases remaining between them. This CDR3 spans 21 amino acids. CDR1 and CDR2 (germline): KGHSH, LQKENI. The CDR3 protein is CASSPFPPTSGRSLSGNTIYF. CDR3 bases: TGTGCCAGCTCACCATTTCCCCCGACCTCCGGTCGAAGCCTCTCTGGAAACACCATATATTTT.